This is a list of T cell receptor beta chains from one sample in a study of cytomegalovirus exposure and HLA in healthy donors. The repertoire was sequenced with immunoSEQ multiplex PCR; TCRdb's copy has only in-frame clones and lacks some. The sample holds fewer than 45,000 clones; around 69% are singletons and the top ten take roughly 3.3%. Specimen: PBMCs. Receptor source: a woman in her 30s in good health and CMV-seronegative. The CDR3 runs from the conserved cysteine through the conserved F or W. D genes are given only for firm matches. The size field is filled for only some rows; it gives once, few, many or a size class.

J: TRBJ1-2; V: TRBV10-3; D: NA; size: NA; CDR3: CAISEQGGGSGYTF; DNA: TGTGCCATCAGTGAGCAGGGAGGGGGGTCTGGCTACACCTTC
J: TRBJ2-2; V: TRBV7-3; D: TRBD2; size: NA; CDR3: CASSFHLAGDTGELFF; DNA: TGTGCCAGCAGCTTCCATCTAGCGGGAGATACCGGGGAGCTGTTTTTT
J: TRBJ2-1; V: TRBV29-1; D: NA; size: NA; CDR3: CSVAQRRSYNEQFF; DNA: TGCAGCGTTGCTCAGAGGCGATCCTACAATGAGCAGTTCTTC
J: TRBJ2-5; V: TRBV6-1; D: TRBD2; size: NA; CDR3: CASSDQRGGQETQYF; DNA: TGTGCCAGCAGTGATCAACGGGGGGGCCAAGAGACCCAGTACTTC
J: TRBJ2-5; V: TRBV30; D: NA; size: NA; CDR3: CAWREEAGYQETQYF; DNA: TGTGCCTGGAGGGAGGAGGCCGGGTACCAAGAGACCCAGTACTTC
J: TRBJ2-7; V: TRBV30; D: TRBD1; size: NA; CDR3: CAWAPDRGYEQYF; DNA: TGTGCCTGGGCACCAGACAGGGGGTACGAGCAGTACTTC
J: TRBJ1-6; V: TRBV30; D: TRBD1; size: few; CDR3: CAWSPGTGFSPLHF; DNA: TGTGCCTGGAGCCCCGGGACAGGATTTTCACCCCTCCACTTT
J: TRBJ2-2; V: TRBV4-2; D: NA; size: NA; CDR3: CASSVLSSNTGELFF; DNA: TGTGCCAGCAGCGTGCTCAGTTCGAACACCGGGGAGCTGTTTTTT
J: TRBJ2-7; V: TRBV6-5; D: NA; size: few; CDR3: CASTSGTEQYF; DNA: TGTGCCAGCACGAGCGGAACCGAGCAGTACTTC
J: TRBJ1-5; V: TRBV7-2; D: NA; size: NA; CDR3: CASSLATGWDQPQHF; DNA: TGTGCCAGCAGCTTAGCTACAGGTTGGGATCAGCCCCAGCATTTT
J: TRBJ2-7; V: TRBV2; D: NA; size: NA; CDR3: CASSEVILGAGYEQYF; DNA: TGTGCCAGCAGTGAAGTGATCCTTGGGGCTGGCTACGAGCAGTACTTC
J: TRBJ1-1; V: TRBV30; D: NA; size: few; CDR3: CAWSRQKDTEAFF; DNA: TGTGCCTGGAGTCGACAGAAGGACACTGAAGCTTTCTTT
J: TRBJ1-5; V: TRBV28; D: TRBD1; size: NA; CDR3: CASRGQGAVQPQHF; DNA: TGTGCCAGCAGGGGACAGGGGGCGGTTCAGCCCCAGCATTTT
J: TRBJ2-1; V: TRBV4-2; D: NA; size: few; CDR3: CASSQGLNNEQFF; DNA: TGTGCCAGCAGCCAAGGACTAAACAATGAGCAGTTCTTC
J: TRBJ2-5; V: TRBV5-4; D: TRBD1; size: once; CDR3: CASSLPTGVQETQYF; DNA: TGTGCCAGCAGCTTACCGACAGGGGTTCAGGAGACCCAGTACTTC
J: TRBJ1-1; V: TRBV5-1; D: TRBD1; size: NA; CDR3: CASSSGQGMSDTEAFF; DNA: TGCGCCAGCAGCTCAGGACAGGGGATGTCGGACACTGAAGCTTTCTTT
J: TRBJ2-7; V: TRBV15; D: TRBD1; size: NA; CDR3: CATSRDGDRYDEQYF; DNA: TGTGCCACCAGCAGAGATGGGGACAGGTACGACGAGCAGTACTTC
J: TRBJ1-5; V: TRBV2; D: TRBD1; size: NA; CDR3: CASTLDRGHQPQHF; DNA: TGTGCCAGCACCCTGGACAGGGGGCATCAGCCCCAGCATTTT
J: TRBJ2-7; V: TRBV5-1; D: TRBD2; size: NA; CDR3: CASSLEAGGPYEQYF; DNA: TGCGCCAGCAGCTTGGAAGCGGGAGGCCCCTACGAGCAGTACTTC
J: TRBJ1-2; V: TRBV6-5; D: NA; size: NA; CDR3: CASSYGPGSGYTF; DNA: TGTGCCAGCAGTTACGGTCCAGGGTCTGGCTACACCTTC
J: TRBJ1-2; V: TRBV6-5; D: NA; size: NA; CDR3: CASSLGSDYGYTF; DNA: TGTGCCAGCAGTCTCGGTAGTGACTATGGCTACACCTTC
J: TRBJ1-2; V: TRBV29-1; D: NA; size: NA; CDR3: CSVAGDFYGYTF; DNA: TGCAGCGTGGCGGGCGACTTCTATGGCTACACCTTC
J: TRBJ2-1; V: TRBV4-2; D: TRBD2; size: NA; CDR3: CASSHEGLADTNEQFF; DNA: TGTGCCAGCAGCCATGAGGGACTAGCGGATACCAATGAGCAGTTCTTC
J: TRBJ1-5; V: TRBV7-9; D: NA; size: NA; CDR3: CASSTQGSNQPQHF; DNA: TGTGCCAGCAGCACCCAGGGAAGCAATCAGCCCCAGCATTTT
J: TRBJ1-1; V: TRBV7-6; D: NA; size: once; CDR3: CASSLALNTEAFF; DNA: TGTGCCAGCAGCTTAGCTCTTAACACTGAAGCTTTCTTT
J: TRBJ1-2; V: TRBV7-9; D: NA; size: NA; CDR3: CASSLGPANYGYTF; DNA: TGTGCCAGCAGCTTAGGTCCGGCTAACTATGGCTACACCTTC
J: TRBJ2-5; V: TRBV19; D: NA; size: NA; CDR3: CASSSQDLKETQYF; DNA: TGTGCCAGTAGTTCCCAGGATCTTAAAGAGACCCAGTACTTC
J: TRBJ2-4; V: TRBV11-2; D: TRBD2; size: NA; CDR3: CASSVASGGVKIAKNIQYF; DNA: TGTGCCAGCAGCGTGGCTAGCGGGGGGGTTAAGATAGCCAAAAACATTCAGTACTTC
J: TRBJ1-1; V: TRBV7-9; D: TRBD1; size: NA; CDR3: CASSPQGAITEAFF; DNA: TGTGCCAGCAGCCCACAGGGGGCGATCACTGAAGCTTTCTTT